Shown below are 5 T cell receptor beta chains from a single sample sequenced in a study of regulatory T cells in long-lasting Graves disease. Library construction for TCR beta used iRepertoire HTBI primers and Arm-PCR of CDR3 regions. TCRdb analysed the multiplex PCR reads with MiXCR anew, one entry per CDR3 protein. The sample records 500,000 to 700,000 distinct CDR3 sequences, roughly 30% being singletons. Regarding time point: persistent/refractory GD, antithyroid drugs over 5 years with positive TRAb. RNA extracted from PBMCs served as the sequencing template. The sample in question was peripheral blood mononuclear cells (PBMCs), obtained when the disease was refractory, from a patient treated with antithyroid drugs. These receptors all stem from a female donor with Graves disease.

This clonotype was observed at least ten times. The V call is TRBV7-3, the J call TRBJ2-7, with 7 bases that match TRBD1. V shed 3 bases and J 5 bases; nucleotides not matched to a gene: 4. The CDR3 covers 13 residues. Germline V gene lookup returns CDR1 SGHTA and CDR2 FQGTGA. CDR3 DNA sequence: TGTGCCAGCAGCTTGACAGGGTCCCACGAGCAGTACTTC. Translated: CASSLTGSHEQYF.

Only a few counts were recorded for this clonotype. The rearrangement links TRBV5-1 to TRBJ1-5, with D perhaps matching TRBD1 (5 bases). CDR3 length: 15 amino acids. With 0 bases removed from V and 5 bases from J, the gap between germline ends came to 12 bases. The germline V gene encodes CDR1 SGHRS and CDR2 YFSETQ. CDR3 bases: TGCGCCAGCAGCTTGGCCCCAGGGACGGATCAGCCCCAGCATTTT. It yields the protein CASSLAPGTDQPQHF.

In this sample, this clonotype turned up a few times. The rearrangement links TRBV12-3 or TRBV12-4 to TRBJ2-5; D ambiguous. V lost 3 bases and J 5 bases, leaving 16 bases between the germline ends. The CDR3 sequence is 15 residues long. CDR3 DNA: TGTGCCAGCAGTTTCTATTCATACGGATCCGAGACCCAGTACTTC. Translation gives CASSFYSYGSETQYF.

This clonotype was observed many times. This sequence joins TRBV2 and TRBJ2-7, with 7 positions matching TRBD1. The V gene end was trimmed by 5 bases and the J gene end by 4 bases; junction bases not matched to a gene: 11. The CDR3 consists of 15 residues. The germline CDR1 and CDR2 sequences are SNHLY and FYNNEI. The CDR3 is CASSPTGNRAYEQYF. The CDR3 DNA reads as TGTGCCAGCAGTCCGACAGGGAATAGGGCGTACGAGCAGTACTTC.

The chain joins TRBV7-9 to TRBJ2-7; 7 bases agree with TRBD1. V dropped 1 base and J dropped 0; count of bases not matched to a gene: 9. Germline V gives CDR1 SEHNR, CDR2 FQNEAQ (reference sequence). The CDR3 loop spans 17 amino acids. CDR3 bases: TGTGCCAGCAGCTTAGATACAGGGGCCCACTACTCCTACGAGCAGTACTTC. This gives the protein CASSLDTGAHYSYEQYF.